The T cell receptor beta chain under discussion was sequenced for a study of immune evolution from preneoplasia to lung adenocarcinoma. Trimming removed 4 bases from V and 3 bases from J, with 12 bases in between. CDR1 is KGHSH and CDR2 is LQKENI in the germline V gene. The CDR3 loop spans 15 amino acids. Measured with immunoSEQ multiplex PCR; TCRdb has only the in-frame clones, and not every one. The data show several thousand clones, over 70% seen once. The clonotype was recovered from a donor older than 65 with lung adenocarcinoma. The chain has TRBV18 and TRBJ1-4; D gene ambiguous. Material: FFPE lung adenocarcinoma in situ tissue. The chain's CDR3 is CASSRNTAANEKLFF. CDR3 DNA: TGTGCCAGCTCACGAAACACGGCGGCTAATGAAAAACTGTTTTTT.